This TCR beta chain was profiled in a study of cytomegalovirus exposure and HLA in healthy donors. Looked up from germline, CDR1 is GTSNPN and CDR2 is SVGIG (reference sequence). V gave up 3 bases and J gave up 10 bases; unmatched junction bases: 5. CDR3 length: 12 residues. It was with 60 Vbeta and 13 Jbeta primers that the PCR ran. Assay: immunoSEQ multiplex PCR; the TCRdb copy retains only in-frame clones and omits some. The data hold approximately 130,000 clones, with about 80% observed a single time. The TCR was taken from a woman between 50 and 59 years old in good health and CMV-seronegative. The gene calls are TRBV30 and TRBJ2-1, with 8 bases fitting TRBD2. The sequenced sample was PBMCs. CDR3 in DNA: TGTGCCTGGAGCGGGAGGGCCGGGGAGCAGTTCTTC. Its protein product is CAWSGRAGEQFF.